This TCR beta chain was observed in a study of response to subunit inactivated influenza vaccine. Study-level findings and limits: It was the authors' suggestion that each seasonal influenza vaccination recruits few new T cells.

The V and J ends lost 4 bases and 9 bases, in that order; junction bases with no gene match: 12. Germline V gene lookup returns CDR1 MGHRA and CDR2 YSYEKL. The CDR3 sequence is 17 residues long. This clonotype was seen only a few times. What it binds is not known. TCRdb used MiXCR to reprocess the RT-PCR reads, holding one entry per CDR3 protein. The sample shows approximately 480,000 distinct CDR3 sequences, around 9.9% of them seen only once. This TCR derives from a man between 50 and 59 years old who received an inactivated influenza vaccine. The sample consisted of PBMCs from blood, taken roughly 6 weeks after vaccination. The rearrangement joins TRBV4-1 to TRBJ2-5; 15 bases agree with TRBD2. CDR3 coding DNA: TGCGCCAGCAGCCTCACATGGACTAGCGGGGGGGGAGTCGCCCAGTACTTC. Protein: CASSLTWTSGGGVAQYF.